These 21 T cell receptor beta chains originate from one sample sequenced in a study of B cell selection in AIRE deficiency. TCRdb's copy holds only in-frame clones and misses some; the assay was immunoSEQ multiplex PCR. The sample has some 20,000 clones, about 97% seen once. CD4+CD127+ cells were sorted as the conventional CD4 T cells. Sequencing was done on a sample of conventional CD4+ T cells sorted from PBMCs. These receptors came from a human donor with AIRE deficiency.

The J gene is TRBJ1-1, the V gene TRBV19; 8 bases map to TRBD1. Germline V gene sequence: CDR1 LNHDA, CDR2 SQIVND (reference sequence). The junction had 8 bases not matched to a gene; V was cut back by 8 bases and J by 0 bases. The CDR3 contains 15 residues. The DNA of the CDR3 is TGTGCCAGTGGGAGACAGGGGTGGTTGAACACTGAAGCTTTCTTT. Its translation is CASGRQGWLNTEAFF.

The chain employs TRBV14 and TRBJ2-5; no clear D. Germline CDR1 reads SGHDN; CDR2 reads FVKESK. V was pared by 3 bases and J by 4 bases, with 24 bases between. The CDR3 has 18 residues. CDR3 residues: CASSHLSKVSARSETQYF. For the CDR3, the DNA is TGTGCCAGCAGCCACCTCTCTAAGGTCTCTGCCCGATCAGAGACCCAGTACTTC. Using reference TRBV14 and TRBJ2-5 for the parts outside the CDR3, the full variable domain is EAGVTQFPSHSVIEKGQTVTLRCDPISGHDNLYWYRRVMGKEIKFLLHFVKESKQDESGMPNNRFLAERTGGTYSTLKVQPAELEDSGVYFCASSHLSKVSARSETQYFGPGTRLLVL.

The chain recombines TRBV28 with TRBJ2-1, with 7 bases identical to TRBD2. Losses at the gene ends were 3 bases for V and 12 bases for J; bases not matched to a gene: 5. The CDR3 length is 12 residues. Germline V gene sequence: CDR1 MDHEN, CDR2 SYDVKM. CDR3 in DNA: TGTGCCAGCAGTTTCGGGGGGAGGGGGCAGTTCTTC. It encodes CASSFGGRGQFF. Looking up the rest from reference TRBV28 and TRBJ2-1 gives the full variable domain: DVKVTQSSRYLVKRTGEKVFLECVQDMDHENMFWYRQDPGLGLRLIYFSYDVKMKEKGDIPEGYSVSREKKERFSLILESASTNQTSMYLCASSFGGRGQFFGPGTRLTVL.

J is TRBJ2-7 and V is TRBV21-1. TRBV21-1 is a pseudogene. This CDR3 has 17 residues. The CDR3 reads CASSKVPSRIFVYEQYF. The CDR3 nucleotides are TGTGCCAGCAGCAAAGTCCCCTCCCGGATTTTCGTCTACGAGCAGTACTTC.

CDR3: CASSLQGVPYEQYF. CDR3 sequence (DNA): TGTGCCAGCAGTTTACAGGGGGTCCCCTACGAGCAGTACTTC. The chain combines TRBV5-6 with TRBJ2-7; the match to TRBD1 covers 8 bases. After removal of 5 bases from V and 2 bases from J, the junction contained 6 bases not matched to a gene. The CDR3 has 14 amino acids. Per germline, CDR1 SGHDT and CDR2 YYEEEE.

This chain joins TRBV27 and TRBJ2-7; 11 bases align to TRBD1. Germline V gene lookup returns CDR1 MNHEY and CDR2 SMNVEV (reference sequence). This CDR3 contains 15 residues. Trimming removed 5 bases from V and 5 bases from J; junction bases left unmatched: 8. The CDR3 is CASSTWTGGTNEQYF. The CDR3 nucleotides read TGTGCCAGCAGTACGTGGACAGGGGGCACAAACGAGCAGTACTTC.

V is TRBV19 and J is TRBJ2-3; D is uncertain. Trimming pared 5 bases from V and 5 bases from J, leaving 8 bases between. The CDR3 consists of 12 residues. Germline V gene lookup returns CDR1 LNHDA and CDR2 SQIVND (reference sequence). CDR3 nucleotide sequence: TGTGCCAGTAGTGTCCAGGAAGATACGCAGTATTTT. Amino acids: CASSVQEDTQYF. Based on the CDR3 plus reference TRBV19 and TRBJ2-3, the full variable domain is DGGITQSPKYLFRKEGQNVTLSCEQNLNHDAMYWYRQDPGQGLRLIYYSQIVNDFQKGDIAEGYSVSREKKESFPLTVTSAQKNPTAFYLCASSVQEDTQYFGPGTRLTVL.

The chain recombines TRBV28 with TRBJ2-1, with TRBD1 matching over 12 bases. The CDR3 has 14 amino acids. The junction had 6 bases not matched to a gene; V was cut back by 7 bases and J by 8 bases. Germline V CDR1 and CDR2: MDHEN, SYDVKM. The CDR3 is CASIGTGGLDEQFF. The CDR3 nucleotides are TGTGCCAGCATTGGGACAGGGGGCTTGGATGAGCAGTTCTTC.

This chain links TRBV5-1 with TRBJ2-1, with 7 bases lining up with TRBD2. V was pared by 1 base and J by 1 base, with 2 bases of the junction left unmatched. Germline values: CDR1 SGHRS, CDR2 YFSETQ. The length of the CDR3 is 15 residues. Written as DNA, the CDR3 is TGCGCCAGCAGCTTGCTGCGGGAGTCCTACAATGAGCAGTTCTTC. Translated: CASSLLRESYNEQFF.

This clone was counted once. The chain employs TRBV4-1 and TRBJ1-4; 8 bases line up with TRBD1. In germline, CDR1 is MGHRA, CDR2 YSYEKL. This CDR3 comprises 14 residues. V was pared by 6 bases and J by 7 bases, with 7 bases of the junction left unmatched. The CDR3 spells CASRVGQGGEKLFF. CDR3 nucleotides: TGCGCCAGCAGAGTCGGACAGGGAGGTGAAAAACTGTTTTTT.

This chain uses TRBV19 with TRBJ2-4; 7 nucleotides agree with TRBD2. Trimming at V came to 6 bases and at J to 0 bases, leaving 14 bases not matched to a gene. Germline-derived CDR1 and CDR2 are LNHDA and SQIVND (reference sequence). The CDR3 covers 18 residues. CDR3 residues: CASRPLGWEGLAKNIQYF. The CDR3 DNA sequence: TGTGCCAGTAGGCCTTTGGGGTGGGAGGGACTAGCCAAAAACATTCAGTACTTC.

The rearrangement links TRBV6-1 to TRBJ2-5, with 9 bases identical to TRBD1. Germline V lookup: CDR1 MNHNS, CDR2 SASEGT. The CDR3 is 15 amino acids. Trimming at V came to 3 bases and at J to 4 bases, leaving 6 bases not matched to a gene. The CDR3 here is CASSDQGQGRETQYF. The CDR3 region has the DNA TGTGCCAGCAGTGACCAGGGACAGGGCCGAGAGACCCAGTACTTC.

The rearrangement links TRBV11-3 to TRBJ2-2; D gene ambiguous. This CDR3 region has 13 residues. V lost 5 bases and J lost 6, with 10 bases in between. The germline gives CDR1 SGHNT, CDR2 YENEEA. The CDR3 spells CASSPVTAGELFF. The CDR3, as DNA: TGTGCCAGCAGCCCTGTCACGGCCGGGGAGCTGTTTTTT. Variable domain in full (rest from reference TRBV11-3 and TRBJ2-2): EAGVVQSPRYKIIEKKQPVAFWCNPISGHNTLYWYLQNLGQGPELLIRYENEEAVDDSQLPKDRFSAERLKGVDSTLKIQPAELGDSAVYLCASSPVTAGELFFGEGSRLTVL.

Here the CDR3 reads CASSLGGRAFF. The CDR3, as DNA: TGTGCCAGCAGTTTAGGGGGCCGAGCTTTCTTT. The chain is built from TRBV28 and TRBJ1-1, with a weak D call TRBD1 (6 bases). V was clipped by 2 bases and J by 10 bases, with 8 bases between them. From germline, CDR1 is MDHEN and CDR2 SYDVKM. There are 11 residues in the CDR3.

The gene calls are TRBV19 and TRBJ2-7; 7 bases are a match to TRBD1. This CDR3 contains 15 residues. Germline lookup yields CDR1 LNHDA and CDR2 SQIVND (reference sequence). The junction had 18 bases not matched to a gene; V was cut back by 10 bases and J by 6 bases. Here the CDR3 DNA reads TGTGCCACTAGACAGGGCCCTACGTGGGGACGCGAGCAGTACTTC. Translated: CATRQGPTWGREQYF.

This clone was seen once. As DNA, the CDR3 is TGTGCCAGCAGTTACGTTAACCTGCGGGAGTCAGATACGCAGTATTTT. Its protein product is CASSYVNLRESDTQYF. V gene TRBV6-5 combines with J gene TRBJ2-3; 7 bases align to TRBD2. This CDR3 has 16 residues. In germline, CDR1 is MNHEY, CDR2 SVGAGI. V lost 2 bases to trimming and J lost 4 bases; unmatched junction nucleotides: 9.

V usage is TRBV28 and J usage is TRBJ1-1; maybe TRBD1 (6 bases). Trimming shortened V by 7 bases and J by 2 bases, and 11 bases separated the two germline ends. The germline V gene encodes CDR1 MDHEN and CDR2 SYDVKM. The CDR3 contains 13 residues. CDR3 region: CASTLGGNTEAFF. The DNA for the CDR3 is TGTGCCAGCACCCTCGGGGGCAACACTGAAGCTTTCTTT.

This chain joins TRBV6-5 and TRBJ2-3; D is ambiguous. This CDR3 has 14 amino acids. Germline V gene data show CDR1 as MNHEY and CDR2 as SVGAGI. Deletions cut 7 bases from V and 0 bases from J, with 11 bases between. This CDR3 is CASKDPPSTDTQYF. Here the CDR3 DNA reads TGTGCCAGCAAGGATCCCCCAAGCACAGATACGCAGTATTTT.

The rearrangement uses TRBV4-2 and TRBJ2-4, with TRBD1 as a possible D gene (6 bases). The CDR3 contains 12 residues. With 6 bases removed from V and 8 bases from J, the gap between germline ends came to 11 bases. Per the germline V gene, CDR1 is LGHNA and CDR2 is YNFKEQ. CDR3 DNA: TGTGCCAGCAGTCCAGGGGTTGACATTCAGTACTTC. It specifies CASSPGVDIQYF.

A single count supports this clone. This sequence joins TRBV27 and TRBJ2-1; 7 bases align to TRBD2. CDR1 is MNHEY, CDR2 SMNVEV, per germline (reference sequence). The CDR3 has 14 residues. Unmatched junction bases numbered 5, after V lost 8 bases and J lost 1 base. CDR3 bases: TGTGCCAGCCACAGCGGGACTTCCTACAATGAGCAGTTCTTC. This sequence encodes CASHSGTSYNEQFF.

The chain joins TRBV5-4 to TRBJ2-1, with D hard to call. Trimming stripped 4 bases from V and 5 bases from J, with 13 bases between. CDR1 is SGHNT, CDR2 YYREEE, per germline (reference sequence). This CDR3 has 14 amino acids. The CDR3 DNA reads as TGTGCCAGCAGCCCGTTACCCCTGAACAATGAGCAGTTCTTC. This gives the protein CASSPLPLNNEQFF. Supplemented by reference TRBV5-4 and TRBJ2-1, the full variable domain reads ETGVTQSPTHLIKTRGQQVTLRCSSQSGHNTVSWYQQALGQGPQFIFQYYREEENGRGNFPPRFSGLQFPNYSSELNVNALELDDSALYLCASSPLPLNNEQFFGPGTRLTVL.